Listed here are 7 T cell receptor beta chains from one sample, sequenced in a study of T cells in localized non-small cell lung cancer. Only in-frame clones appear in the TCRdb table, and some are missing; sequencing was by immunoSEQ multiplex PCR. The sample has about 19,000 clones, 85% to 95% seen once. Sample: peripheral blood, taken before any cancer treatment. These receptors all come from a male donor aged 60 or older with stage I squamous cell lung carcinoma.

DNA of the CDR3: TGTGCCAGCAGGAGACACTACGAGCAGTACTTC. Its translation: CASRRHYEQYF. This chain uses TRBV6-5 with TRBJ2-7; D gene uncertain. The CDR3 runs 11 residues. Trimming stripped 6 bases from V and 3 bases from J, with 6 bases between. The germline V gene encodes CDR1 MNHEY and CDR2 SVGAGI.

The V call is TRBV2, the J call TRBJ1-5; the D is unclear. The CDR3 is 16 residues long. CDR1 SNHLY and CDR2 FYNNEI come from the germline V gene. The ends were cut back, 7 bases at V and 2 bases at J, with 18 bases in the middle. The CDR3 DNA follows: TGTGCCAGCATGCGGGGTCTTGAATACGGCAATCAGCCCCAGCATTTT. It is translated as CASMRGLEYGNQPQHF.

This rearrangement joins TRBV4-3 to TRBJ2-7; D is unresolved. The V end was cut by 0 bases, the J end by 0 bases, with 9 bases between. There are 15 residues in the CDR3. In germline, CDR1 is LGHNA, CDR2 YSLEER. The CDR3 DNA follows: TGCGCCAGCAGCCAAGACGCCGTGGGCTCCTACGAGCAGTACTTC. This sequence encodes CASSQDAVGSYEQYF.

The chain links TRBV19 to TRBJ2-7; TRBD2 might be the D (7 bases). Germline V gives CDR1 LNHDA, CDR2 SQIVND (reference sequence). There are 14 residues in the CDR3. Between the trimmed V and J ends, which lost 8 bases and 6 bases, there was a span of 20 bases. In DNA, the CDR3 is TGTGCCAGTCAAACAAGCTGGGGGGGCTCCGAGCAGTACTTC. Encoded protein: CASQTSWGGSEQYF. Together with reference TRBV19 and TRBJ2-7, the CDR3 gives the full variable domain: DGGITQSPKYLFRKEGQNVTLSCEQNLNHDAMYWYRQDPGQGLRLIYYSQIVNDFQKGDIAEGYSVSREKKESFPLTVTSAQKNPTAFYLCASQTSWGGSEQYFGPGTRLTVT.

The chain links TRBV7-6 to TRBJ1-3; D gene uncertain. This CDR3 is 16 amino acids long. Germline CDR1 and CDR2: SGHVS and FNYEAQ. The V gene lost 5 bases and the J gene lost 4 bases, with 18 bases spanning the gap. The CDR3 loop reads CASSQTIKTGGNTIYF. The CDR3 DNA is TGTGCCAGCAGCCAGACAATAAAAACGGGGGGAAACACCATATATTTT.

The chain employs TRBV19 and TRBJ1-2; D might be TRBD1 (5 bases). There are 18 residues in the CDR3. The V gene's germline CDR1 is LNHDA and CDR2 SQIVND (reference sequence). V shed 7 bases and J shed 1 base, with 25 bases lying between them. In DNA form, the CDR3 reads TGTGCCAGTACTCCGGCCGGGACCTCACAGCCCGATAACTATGGCTACACCTTC. Encoded protein: CASTPAGTSQPDNYGYTF.

The chain couples TRBV7-7 to TRBJ2-5; weak D call: TRBD2 (5 bases). V dropped 1 base and J dropped 5 bases, with 14 bases sitting between them. Germline CDR1 is SSHAT and CDR2 is FNYEAQ (reference sequence). CDR3 length: 15 amino acids. The CDR3 protein is CASSLGPEVGETQYF. The CDR3 DNA reads as TGTGCCAGCAGCTTAGGTCCGGAGGTGGGGGAGACCCAGTACTTC.